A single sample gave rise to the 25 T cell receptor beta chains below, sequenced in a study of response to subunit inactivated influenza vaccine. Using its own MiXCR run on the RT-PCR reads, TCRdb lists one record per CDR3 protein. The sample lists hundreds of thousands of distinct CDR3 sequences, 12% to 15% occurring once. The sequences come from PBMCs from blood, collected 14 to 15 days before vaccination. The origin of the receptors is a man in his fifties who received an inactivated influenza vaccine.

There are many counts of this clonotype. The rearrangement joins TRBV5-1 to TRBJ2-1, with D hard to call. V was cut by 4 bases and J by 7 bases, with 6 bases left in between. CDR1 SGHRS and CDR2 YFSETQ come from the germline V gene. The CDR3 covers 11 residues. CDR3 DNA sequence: TGCGCCAGCAGCGCTGAGAATGAGCAGTTCTTC. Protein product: CASSAENEQFF.

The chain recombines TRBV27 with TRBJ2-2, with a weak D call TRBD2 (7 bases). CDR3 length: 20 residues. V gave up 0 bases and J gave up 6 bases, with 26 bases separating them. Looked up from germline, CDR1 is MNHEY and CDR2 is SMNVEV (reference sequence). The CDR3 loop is CASSLSNWGGSVPRSGELFF. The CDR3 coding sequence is TGTGCCAGCAGTTTATCCAATTGGGGGGGCTCCGTCCCAAGATCCGGGGAGCTGTTTTTT.

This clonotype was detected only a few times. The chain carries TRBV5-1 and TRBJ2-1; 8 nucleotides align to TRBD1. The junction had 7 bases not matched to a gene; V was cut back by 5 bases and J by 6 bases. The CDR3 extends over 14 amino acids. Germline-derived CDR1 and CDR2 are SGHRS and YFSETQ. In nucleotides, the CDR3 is TGCGCCAGCAGTCAGGACAGGGCAGGCAATGAGCAGTTCTTC. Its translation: CASSQDRAGNEQFF.

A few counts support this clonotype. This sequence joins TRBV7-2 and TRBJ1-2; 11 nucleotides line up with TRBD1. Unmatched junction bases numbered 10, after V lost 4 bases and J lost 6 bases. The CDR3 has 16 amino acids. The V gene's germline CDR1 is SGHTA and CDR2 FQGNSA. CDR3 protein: CASSSVPGQGVHGYTF. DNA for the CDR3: TGTGCCAGCAGCTCAGTTCCGGGACAGGGGGTTCATGGCTACACCTTC.

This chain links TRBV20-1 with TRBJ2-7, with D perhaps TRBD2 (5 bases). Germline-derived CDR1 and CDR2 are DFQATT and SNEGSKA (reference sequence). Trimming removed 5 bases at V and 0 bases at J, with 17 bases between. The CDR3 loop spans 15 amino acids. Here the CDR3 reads CSAEKAEAGSYEQYF. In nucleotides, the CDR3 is TGCAGTGCTGAAAAGGCGGAGGCGGGCTCCTACGAGCAGTACTTC.

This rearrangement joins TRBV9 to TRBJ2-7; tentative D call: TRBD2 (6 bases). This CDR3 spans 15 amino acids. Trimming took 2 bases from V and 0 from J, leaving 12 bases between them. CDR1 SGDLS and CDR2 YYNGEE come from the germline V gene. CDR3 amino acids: CASSVGGVSSYEQYF. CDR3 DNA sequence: TGTGCCAGCAGCGTCGGCGGGGTGAGCTCCTACGAGCAGTACTTC.

CDR3 protein: CASSLTTAGASNEQYF. The CDR3 region has the DNA TGTGCCAGCAGTTTAACAACCGCGGGGGCGTCCAACGAGCAGTACTTC. The rearrangement joins TRBV27 to TRBJ2-7; a possible D gene is TRBD2 (7 bases). The CDR3 totals 16 residues. In germline, CDR1 is MNHEY, CDR2 SMNVEV (reference sequence). V shed 2 bases and J shed 5 bases, with 19 bases lying between them.

In DNA, the CDR3 is TGTGCCAGCAGGACGCCGGGACAGGGGAAGGGTACGCAGTATTTT. Amino acids: CASRTPGQGKGTQYF. The genes are TRBV6-1 and TRBJ2-3; 10 nucleotides line up with TRBD1. Germline values: CDR1 MNHNS, CDR2 SASEGT. The CDR3 has 15 residues. V was pared by 6 bases and J by 8 bases, with 11 bases of the junction left unmatched.

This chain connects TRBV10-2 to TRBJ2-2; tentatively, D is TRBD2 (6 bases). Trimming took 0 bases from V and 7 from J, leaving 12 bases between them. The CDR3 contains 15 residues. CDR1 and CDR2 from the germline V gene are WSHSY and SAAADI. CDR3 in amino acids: CASSESGRGVGELFF. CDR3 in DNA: TGCGCCAGCAGTGAGTCGGGGCGCGGGGTCGGGGAGCTGTTTTTT.

CDR3 coding DNA: TGTGCCAGCAGCAATGGGAGGGTTCAGTACTTC. Amino acids: CASSNGRVQYF. The chain is built from TRBV2 and TRBJ2-7, with 7 nucleotides matching TRBD2. V gave up 6 bases and J gave up 10 bases; unmatched junction bases: 6. This CDR3 has 11 amino acids. Germline-derived CDR1 and CDR2 are SNHLY and FYNNEI.

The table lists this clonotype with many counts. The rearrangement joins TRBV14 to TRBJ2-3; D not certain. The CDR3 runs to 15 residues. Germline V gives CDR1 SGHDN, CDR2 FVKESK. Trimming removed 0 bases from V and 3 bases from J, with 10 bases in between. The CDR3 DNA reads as TGTGCCAGCAGCCAAGATCTGTGGCAGACAGATACGCAGTATTTT. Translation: CASSQDLWQTDTQYF.

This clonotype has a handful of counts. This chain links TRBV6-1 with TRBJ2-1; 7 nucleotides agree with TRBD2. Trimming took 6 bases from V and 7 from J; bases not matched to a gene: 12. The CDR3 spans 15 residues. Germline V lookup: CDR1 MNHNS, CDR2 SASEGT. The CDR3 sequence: CASSTSGGGRNEQFF. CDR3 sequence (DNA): TGTGCCAGCAGCACCTCTGGGGGGGGGAGGAATGAGCAGTTCTTC.

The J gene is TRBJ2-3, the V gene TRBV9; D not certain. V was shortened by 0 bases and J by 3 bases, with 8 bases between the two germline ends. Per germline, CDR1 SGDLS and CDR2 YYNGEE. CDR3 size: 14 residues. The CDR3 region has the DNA TGTGCCAGCAGCGTAGGGAAATTAACAGATACGCAGTATTTT. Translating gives CASSVGKLTDTQYF.

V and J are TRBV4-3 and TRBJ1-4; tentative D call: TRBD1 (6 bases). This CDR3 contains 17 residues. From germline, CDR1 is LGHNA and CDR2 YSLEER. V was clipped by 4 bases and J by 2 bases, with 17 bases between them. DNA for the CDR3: TGCGCCAGCAGCCCACAACCTTACAGGGCTACTAATGAAAAACTGTTTTTT. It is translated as CASSPQPYRATNEKLFF.

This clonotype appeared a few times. CDR3 region: CASSQRGAHGYTF. CDR3 coding DNA: TGTGCCAGCAGCCAGCGGGGGGCACATGGCTACACCTTC. The genes are TRBV12-3 or TRBV12-4 and TRBJ1-2; D perhaps matches TRBD1 (6 bases). The V end lost 6 bases, the J end lost 6 bases, and 14 bases lay between the germline ends. The CDR3 totals 13 residues.

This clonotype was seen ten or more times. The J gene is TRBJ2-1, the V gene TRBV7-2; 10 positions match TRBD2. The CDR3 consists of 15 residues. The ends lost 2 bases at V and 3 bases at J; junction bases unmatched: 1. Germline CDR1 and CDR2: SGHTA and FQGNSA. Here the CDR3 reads CASSLTSGNYNEQFF. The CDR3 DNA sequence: TGTGCCAGCAGCTTAACTAGCGGGAACTACAATGAGCAGTTCTTC.

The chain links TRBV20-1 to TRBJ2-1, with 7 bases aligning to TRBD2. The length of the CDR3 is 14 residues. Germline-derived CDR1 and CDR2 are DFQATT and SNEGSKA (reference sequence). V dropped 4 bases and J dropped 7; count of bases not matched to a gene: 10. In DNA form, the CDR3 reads TGCAGTGCTACGGGGCGGGAGCTTAAGAATGAGCAGTTCTTC. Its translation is CSATGRELKNEQFF.

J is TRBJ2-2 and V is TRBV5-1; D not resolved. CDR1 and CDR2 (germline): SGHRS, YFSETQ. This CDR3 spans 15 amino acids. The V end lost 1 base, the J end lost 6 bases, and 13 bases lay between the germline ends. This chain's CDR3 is CASSLFAGSPGELFF. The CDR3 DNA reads TGCGCCAGCAGCTTGTTTGCCGGTTCCCCCGGGGAGCTGTTTTTT.

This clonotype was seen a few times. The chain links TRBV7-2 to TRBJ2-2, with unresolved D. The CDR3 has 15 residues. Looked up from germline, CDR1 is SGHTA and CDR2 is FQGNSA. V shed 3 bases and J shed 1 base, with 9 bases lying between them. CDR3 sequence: CASSLGGENTGELFF. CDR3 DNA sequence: TGTGCCAGCAGCTTGGGTGGGGAGAACACCGGGGAGCTGTTTTTT. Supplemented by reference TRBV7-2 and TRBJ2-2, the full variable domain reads GAGVSQSPSNKVTEKGKDVELRCDPISGHTALYWYRQSLGQGLEFLIYFQGNSAPDKSGLPSDRFSAERTGGSVSTLTIQRTQQEDSAVYLCASSLGGENTGELFFGEGSRLTVL.

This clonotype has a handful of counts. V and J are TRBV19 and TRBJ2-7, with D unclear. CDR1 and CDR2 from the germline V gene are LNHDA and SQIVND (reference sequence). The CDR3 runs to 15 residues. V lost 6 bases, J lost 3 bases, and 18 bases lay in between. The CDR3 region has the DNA TGTGCCAGTAGCACCTCCGCCTCGAGGATCTACGAGCAGTACTTC. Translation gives CASSTSASRIYEQYF. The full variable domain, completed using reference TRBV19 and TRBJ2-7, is DGGITQSPKYLFRKEGQNVTLSCEQNLNHDAMYWYRQDPGQGLRLIYYSQIVNDFQKGDIAEGYSVSREKKESFPLTVTSAQKNPTAFYLCASSTSASRIYEQYFGPGTRLTVT.

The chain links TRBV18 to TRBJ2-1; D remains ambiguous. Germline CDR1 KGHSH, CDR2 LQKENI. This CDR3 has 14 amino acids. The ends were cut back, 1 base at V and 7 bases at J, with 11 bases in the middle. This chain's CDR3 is CASSPRTIGNEQFF. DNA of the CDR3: TGTGCCAGCTCACCACGAACAATAGGGAATGAGCAGTTCTTC.

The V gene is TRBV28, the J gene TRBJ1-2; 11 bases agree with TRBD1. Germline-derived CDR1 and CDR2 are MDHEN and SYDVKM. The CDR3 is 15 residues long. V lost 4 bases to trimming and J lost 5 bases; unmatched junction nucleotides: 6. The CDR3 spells CASSSWDRGEYGYTF. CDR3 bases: TGTGCCAGCAGTTCCTGGGACAGGGGGGAATATGGCTACACCTTC.

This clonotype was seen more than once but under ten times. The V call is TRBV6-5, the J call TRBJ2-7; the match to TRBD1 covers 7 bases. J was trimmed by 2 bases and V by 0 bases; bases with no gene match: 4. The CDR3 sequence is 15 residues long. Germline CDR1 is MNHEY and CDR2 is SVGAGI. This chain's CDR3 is CASSYSGTVTYEQYF. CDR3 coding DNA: TGTGCCAGCAGTTACTCAGGGACAGTAACCTACGAGCAGTACTTC.

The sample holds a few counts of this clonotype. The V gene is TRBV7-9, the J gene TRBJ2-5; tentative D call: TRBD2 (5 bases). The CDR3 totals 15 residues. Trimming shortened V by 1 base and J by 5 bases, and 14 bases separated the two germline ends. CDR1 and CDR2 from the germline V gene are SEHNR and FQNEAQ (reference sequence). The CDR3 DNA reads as TGTGCCAGCAGCTTAGACAGCGCGGGTAGCGAGACCCAGTACTTC. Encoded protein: CASSLDSAGSETQYF.

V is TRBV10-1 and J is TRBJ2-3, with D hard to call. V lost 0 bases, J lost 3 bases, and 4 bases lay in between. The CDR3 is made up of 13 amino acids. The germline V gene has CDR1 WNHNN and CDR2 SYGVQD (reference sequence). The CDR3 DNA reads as TGCGCCAGCAGTGAGTCGGTAACAGATACGCAGTATTTT. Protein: CASSESVTDTQYF.